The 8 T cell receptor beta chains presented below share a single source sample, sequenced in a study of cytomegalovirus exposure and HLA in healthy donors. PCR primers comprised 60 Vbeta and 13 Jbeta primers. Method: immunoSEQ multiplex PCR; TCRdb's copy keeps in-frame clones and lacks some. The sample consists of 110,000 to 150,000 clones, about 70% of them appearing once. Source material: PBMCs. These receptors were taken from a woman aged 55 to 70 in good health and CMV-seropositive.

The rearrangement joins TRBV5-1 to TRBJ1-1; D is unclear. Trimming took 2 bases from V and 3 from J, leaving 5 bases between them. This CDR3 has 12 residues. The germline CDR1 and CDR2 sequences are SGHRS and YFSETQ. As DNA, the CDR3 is TGCGCCAGCAGCTTTTCAGACACTGAAGCTTTCTTT. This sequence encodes CASSFSDTEAFF.

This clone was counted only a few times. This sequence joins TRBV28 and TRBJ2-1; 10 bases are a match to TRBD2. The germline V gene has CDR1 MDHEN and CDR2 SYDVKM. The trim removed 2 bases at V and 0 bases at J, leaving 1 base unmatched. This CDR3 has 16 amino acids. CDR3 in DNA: TGTGCCAGCAGTTTAGCTAGCGGGAGCTCCTACAATGAGCAGTTCTTC. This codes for CASSLASGSSYNEQFF.

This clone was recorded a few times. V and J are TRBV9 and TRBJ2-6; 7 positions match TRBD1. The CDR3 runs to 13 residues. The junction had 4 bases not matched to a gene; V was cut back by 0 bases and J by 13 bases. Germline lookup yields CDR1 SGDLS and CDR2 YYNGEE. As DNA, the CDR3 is TGTGCCAGCAGCGTAGGACAGGGTCAGGTCCTGACTTTC. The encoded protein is CASSVGQGQVLTF. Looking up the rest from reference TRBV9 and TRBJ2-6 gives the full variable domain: DSGVTQTPKHLITATGQRVTLRCSPRSGDLSVYWYQQSLDQGLQFLIQYYNGEERAKGNILERFSAQQFPDLHSELNLSSLELGDSALYFCASSVGQGQVLTFGAGSRLTVL.

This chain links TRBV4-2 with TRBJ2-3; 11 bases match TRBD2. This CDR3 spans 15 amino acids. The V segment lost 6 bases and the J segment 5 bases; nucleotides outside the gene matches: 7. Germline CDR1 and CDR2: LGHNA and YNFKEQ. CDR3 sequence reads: CASRSSGRNEDTQYF. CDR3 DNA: TGTGCCAGCAGGTCTAGCGGGAGGAACGAAGATACGCAGTATTTT.

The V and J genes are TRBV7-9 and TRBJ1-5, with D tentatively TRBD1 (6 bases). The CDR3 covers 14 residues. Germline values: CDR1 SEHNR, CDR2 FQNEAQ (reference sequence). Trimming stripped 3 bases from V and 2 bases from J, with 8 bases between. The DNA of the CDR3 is TGTGCCAGCAGCTTTTCAGGGGGCAATCAGCCCCAGCATTTT. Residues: CASSFSGGNQPQHF.

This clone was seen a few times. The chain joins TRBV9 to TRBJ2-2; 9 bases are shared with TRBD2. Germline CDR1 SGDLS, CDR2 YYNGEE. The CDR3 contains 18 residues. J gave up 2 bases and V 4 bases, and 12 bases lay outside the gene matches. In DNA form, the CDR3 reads TGTGCCAGCAGCCCCCGAGCCTCCGGGACTAGCAACACCGGGGAGCTGTTTTTT. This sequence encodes CASSPRASGTSNTGELFF.

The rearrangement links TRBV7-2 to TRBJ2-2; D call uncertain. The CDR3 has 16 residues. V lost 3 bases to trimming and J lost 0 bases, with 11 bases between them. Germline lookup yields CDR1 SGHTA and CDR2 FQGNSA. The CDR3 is CASSLNDITNTGELFF. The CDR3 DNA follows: TGTGCCAGCAGCTTGAATGACATAACGAACACCGGGGAGCTGTTTTTT.

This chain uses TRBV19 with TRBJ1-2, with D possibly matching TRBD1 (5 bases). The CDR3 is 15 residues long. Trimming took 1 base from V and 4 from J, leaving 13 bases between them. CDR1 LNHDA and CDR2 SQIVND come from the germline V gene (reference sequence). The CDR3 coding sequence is TGTGCCAGTAGTATAGGCGCAGGGTCCATCTATGGCTACACCTTC. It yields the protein CASSIGAGSIYGYTF.